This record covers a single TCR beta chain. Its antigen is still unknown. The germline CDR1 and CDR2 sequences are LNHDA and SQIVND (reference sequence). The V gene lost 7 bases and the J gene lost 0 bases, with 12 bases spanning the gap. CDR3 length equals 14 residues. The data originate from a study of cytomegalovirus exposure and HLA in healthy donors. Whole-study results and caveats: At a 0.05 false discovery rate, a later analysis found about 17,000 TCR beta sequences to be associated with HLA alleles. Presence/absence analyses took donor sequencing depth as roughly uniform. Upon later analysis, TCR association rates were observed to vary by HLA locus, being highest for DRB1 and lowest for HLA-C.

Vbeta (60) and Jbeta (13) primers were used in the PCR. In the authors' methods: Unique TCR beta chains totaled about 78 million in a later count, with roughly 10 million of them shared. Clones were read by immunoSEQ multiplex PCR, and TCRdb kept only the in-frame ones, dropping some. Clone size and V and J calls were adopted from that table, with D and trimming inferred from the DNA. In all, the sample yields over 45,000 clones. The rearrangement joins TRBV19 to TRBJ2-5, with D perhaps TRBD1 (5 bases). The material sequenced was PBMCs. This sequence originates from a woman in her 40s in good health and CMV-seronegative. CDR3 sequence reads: CASMAAGYQETQYF. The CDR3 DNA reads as TGTGCCAGTATGGCCGCAGGGTACCAAGAGACCCAGTACTTC.